This T cell receptor beta chain came from a study of T cell repertoires in cytomegalovirus infection. Overall study context: Recently identified HLA-C-restricted and well-studied HLA-B-restricted CMV epitopes were used.

Details on this clonotype: The antigen is not known.

TCRdb processed the reads anew with MiXCR; each CDR3 protein has one entry. The table includes 700,000 to 850,000 distinct CDR3 sequences, approximately 30% detected once. Trimming left V 6 bases short and J 5 bases short, with 14 bases between. The CDR3 has 13 amino acids. The germline CDR1 and CDR2 sequences are MNHEY and SVGAGI. The chain has TRBV6-5 and TRBJ2-7, with TRBD2 as a possible D gene (5 bases). The sample in question was cultured CD8+ T cells from PBMCs, obtained from culture after CMV antigen stimulation. The clonotype originates from a human donor in good health (CMV status not recorded). Some clones in this sample may be carry-over from other donors' samples. The CDR3 nucleotides are TGTGCCAGCAGCCTTCAATGGACTGACGAGCAGTACTTC. Protein: CASSLQWTDEQYF.